The 19 T cell receptor beta chains presented below share a single source sample, sequenced in a study of blood T cell repertoires in COVID-19. Sequencing was performed with immunoSEQ multiplex PCR; in TCRdb, only in-frame clones are kept and a portion is missing. The sample carries just under 80,000 clones, 88% recorded once. Source material: peripheral blood. Receptors originate from a human donor in a cohort sampled during active COVID-19.

The chain combines TRBV2 with TRBJ2-4; unclear D gene. V was trimmed by 2 bases and J by 5 bases, leaving 13 bases between them. The CDR3 is 15 amino acids. Per germline, CDR1 SNHLY and CDR2 FYNNEI. This CDR3 is CASSESLVLENIQYF. The CDR3 DNA is TGTGCCAGCAGTGAATCCCTTGTGTTAGAAAACATTCAGTACTTC.

This chain uses TRBV30 with TRBJ1-1; 7 bases match TRBD1. CDR1 is GTSNPN, CDR2 SVGIG, per germline (reference sequence). J was trimmed by 0 bases and V by 0 bases; bases with no gene match: 10. The CDR3 has 17 residues. The CDR3 loop reads CAWSVLRGDRLNTEAFF. The CDR3 DNA sequence: TGTGCCTGGAGTGTACTCAGGGGGGATCGTCTGAACACTGAAGCTTTCTTT.

The V call is TRBV15, the J call TRBJ2-5; 8 positions agree with TRBD1. Looked up from germline, CDR1 is LNHNV and CDR2 is YYDKDF (reference sequence). This CDR3 is built from 20 residues. The V segment lost 5 bases and the J segment 2 bases; nucleotides outside the gene matches: 22. CDR3 residues: CATSGGIGQGAISRQETQYF. CDR3 in DNA: TGTGCCACCAGCGGAGGCATAGGGCAGGGGGCTATTTCGCGGCAAGAGACCCAGTACTTC.

This clone was seen only a few times. The chain has TRBV13 and TRBJ2-1; 10 bases line up with TRBD2. Per the germline V gene, CDR1 is PRHDT and CDR2 is FYEKMQ (reference sequence). This CDR3 is built from 16 residues. Germline trimming cut 2 bases from V and 6 bases from J; bases unmatched to any gene: 7. The CDR3 loop reads CASSLPSGGVRNEQFF. DNA of the CDR3: TGTGCCAGCAGCTTACCAAGCGGGGGGGTTCGCAATGAGCAGTTCTTC.

This clone has just a few counts. CDR3 region: CASTDSSYEQYF. CDR3 coding DNA: TGTGCCAGCACCGATAGCTCCTACGAGCAGTACTTC. The chain is built from TRBV7-9 and TRBJ2-7; D is ambiguous. This CDR3 has 12 amino acids. Germline V gene sequence: CDR1 SEHNR, CDR2 FQNEAQ (reference sequence). The germline V and J ends were trimmed by 7 bases and 0 bases, with 7 bases remaining between them.

The V gene is TRBV7-2, the J gene TRBJ2-1, with D hard to call. V shed 9 bases and J shed 1 base, with 13 bases lying between them. The germline V gene encodes CDR1 SGHTA and CDR2 FQGNSA. The CDR3 runs to 14 residues. CDR3 sequence reads: CASHDSRSYNEQFF. CDR3 bases: TGTGCCAGTCACGACTCTAGATCCTACAATGAGCAGTTCTTC. Full variable domain (rest looked up from reference TRBV7-2 and TRBJ2-1): GAGVSQSPSNKVTEKGKDVELRCDPISGHTALYWYRQSLGQGLEFLIYFQGNSAPDKSGLPSDRFSAERTGGSVSTLTIQRTQQEDSAVYLCASHDSRSYNEQFFGPGTRLTVL.

This clone was counted once. The junction shows a germline mismatch at one end, possibly a read error. The gene calls are TRBV19 and TRBJ1-2; 7 bases fit TRBD1. The CDR3 is 13 amino acids. The germline V gene has CDR1 LNHDA and CDR2 SQIVND (reference sequence). CDR3 DNA sequence: TGTACCAGTGCTAGACAGGGCGGCTGGGGCTACACCTTC. The encoded protein is CTSARQGGWGYTF. The full variable domain, completed using reference TRBV19 and TRBJ1-2, is DGGITQSPKYLFRKEGQNVTLSCEQNLNHDAMYWYRQDPGQGLRLIYYSQIVNDFQKGDIAEGYSVSREKKESFPLTVTSAQKNPTAFYLCTSARQGGWGYTFGSGTRLTVV.

The chain recombines TRBV5-4 with TRBJ1-3, with unresolved D. The CDR3 is made up of 17 amino acids. V was pared by 2 bases and J by 0 bases, with 15 bases between. Per the germline V gene, CDR1 is SGHNT and CDR2 is YYREEE (reference sequence). The chain's CDR3 is CASSFGGLRASGNTIYF. The CDR3 DNA reads as TGTGCCAGCAGCTTTGGCGGTTTGAGAGCCTCTGGAAACACCATATATTTT.

The V gene is TRBV10-3, the J gene TRBJ2-1, with 8 bases lining up with TRBD1. Germline values: CDR1 ENHRY, CDR2 SYGVKD. This CDR3 has 16 amino acids. J lost 4 bases, V lost 4 bases, and 9 bases had no gene match. The CDR3 reads CAISGTGGVGYNEQFF. The DNA of the CDR3 is TGTGCCATCAGTGGCACAGGGGGTGTTGGGTACAATGAGCAGTTCTTC.

The chain uses TRBV2 and TRBJ2-7; 7 nucleotides agree with TRBD2. The junction had 2 bases not matched to a gene; V was cut back by 1 base and J by 2 bases. The V gene's germline CDR1 is SNHLY and CDR2 FYNNEI. The CDR3 is 14 residues long. The CDR3 DNA reads TGTGCCAGCAGTGAAGGAGCGGGACCCTACGAGCAGTACTTC. It yields the protein CASSEGAGPYEQYF.

This chain links TRBV6-5 with TRBJ2-7; 10 bases agree with TRBD2. This CDR3 region has 14 residues. Unmatched junction bases numbered 6, after V lost 7 bases and J lost 3 bases. Germline V lookup: CDR1 MNHEY, CDR2 SVGAGI. The CDR3 is CASTPLAGVYEQYF. In nucleotides, the CDR3 is TGTGCCAGCACCCCGCTAGCGGGAGTCTACGAGCAGTACTTC.

The genes are TRBV18 and TRBJ2-3; TRBD2 matches at 11 bases. The CDR3 is 16 amino acids. Germline V gives CDR1 KGHSH, CDR2 LQKENI. The V and J ends lost 2 bases and 4 bases, in that order; junction bases with no gene match: 5. This CDR3 is CASSPLLAGDADTQYF. As DNA, the CDR3 is TGTGCCAGCTCACCATTACTAGCGGGAGACGCAGATACGCAGTATTTT.

The chain recombines TRBV25-1 with TRBJ2-7; perhaps TRBD1 as D (5 bases). The V gene's germline CDR1 is MGHDK and CDR2 SYGVNS. Trimming took off 6 bases at V and 6 bases at J, with 15 bases between the two ends. The CDR3 length is 13 residues. The CDR3 bases are TGTGCCAGCAGACGAACAGGTTCCCCCGAGCAGTACTTC. Amino acids: CASRRTGSPEQYF.

The CDR3 here is CASSVVGDRDSPLHF. DNA of the CDR3: TGTGCCAGCAGCGTCGTGGGGGACAGGGATTCACCCCTCCACTTT. The chain is built from TRBV9 and TRBJ1-6; TRBD1 matches 9 bases. With V trimmed by 2 bases and J by 8 bases, 5 bases remained unmatched. The germline V gene has CDR1 SGDLS and CDR2 YYNGEE. The CDR3 length is 15 residues.

The V gene is TRBV5-1, the J gene TRBJ2-3; 12 bases are shared with TRBD2. V dropped 1 base and J dropped 6; count of bases not matched to a gene: 3. The CDR3 is made up of 15 amino acids. The germline V gene has CDR1 SGHRS and CDR2 YFSETQ. CDR3 residues: CASSLRTSGTDTQYF. CDR3 in DNA: TGCGCCAGCAGCTTGAGGACTAGCGGGACGGATACGCAGTATTTT.

V and J are TRBV7-3 and TRBJ2-6, with 8 bases that match TRBD2. Looked up from germline, CDR1 is SGHTA and CDR2 is FQGTGA. CDR3 length: 16 residues. V dropped 5 bases and J dropped 2; count of bases not matched to a gene: 5. As DNA, the CDR3 is TGTGCCAGCAGCCCAGCGGGAGTTGCTGGGGCCAACGTCCTGACTTTC. Protein: CASSPAGVAGANVLTF.

This sequence joins TRBV2 and TRBJ1-1; D is uncertain. The CDR3 totals 13 residues. The germline V and J ends were trimmed by 2 bases and 4 bases, with 8 bases remaining between them. Germline CDR1 and CDR2: SNHLY and FYNNEI. Here the CDR3 reads CASSERRGTEAFF. The CDR3 bases are TGTGCCAGCAGTGAACGGCGGGGCACTGAAGCTTTCTTT. Combining the CDR3 with reference TRBV2 and TRBJ1-1 gives the whole variable domain EPEVTQTPSHQVTQMGQEVILRCVPISNHLYFYWYRQILGQKVEFLVSFYNNEISEKSEIFDDQFSVERPDGSNFTLKIRSTKLEDSAMYFCASSERRGTEAFFGQGTRLTVV.

The chain couples TRBV11-2 to TRBJ2-3, with unresolved D. The CDR3 runs 12 residues. Trimming pared 4 bases from V and 4 bases from J, leaving 6 bases between. Germline-derived CDR1 and CDR2 are SGHAT and FQNNGV. The CDR3 DNA sequence: TGTGCCAGCAGCTCGGCGGCAGATACGCAGTATTTT. Translated, it gives CASSSAADTQYF.

The V and J genes are TRBV7-9 and TRBJ2-7; 9 nucleotides line up with TRBD2. CDR1 and CDR2 (germline): SEHNR, FQNEAQ (reference sequence). Trimming at V came to 2 bases and at J to 2 bases, leaving 7 bases not matched to a gene. The CDR3 sequence is 16 residues long. In nucleotides, the CDR3 is TGTGCCAGCAGCTTACGGCCAGCGGGAGGAACCTACGAGCAGTACTTC. As protein: CASSLRPAGGTYEQYF.